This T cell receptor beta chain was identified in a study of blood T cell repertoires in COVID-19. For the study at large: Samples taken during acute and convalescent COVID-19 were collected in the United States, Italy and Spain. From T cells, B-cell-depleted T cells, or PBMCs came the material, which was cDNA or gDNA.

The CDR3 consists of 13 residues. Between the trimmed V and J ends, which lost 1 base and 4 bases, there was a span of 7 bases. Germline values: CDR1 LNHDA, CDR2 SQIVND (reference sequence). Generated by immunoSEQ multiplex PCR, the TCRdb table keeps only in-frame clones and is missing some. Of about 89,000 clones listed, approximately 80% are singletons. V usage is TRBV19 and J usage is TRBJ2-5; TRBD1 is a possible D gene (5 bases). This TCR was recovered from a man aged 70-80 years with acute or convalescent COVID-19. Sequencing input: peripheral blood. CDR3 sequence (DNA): TGTGCCAGTAGTATAGGGCAGGGAGAGACCCAGTACTTC. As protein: CASSIGQGETQYF.